This record covers a single T cell receptor beta chain. This entry comes from a study of blood T cell repertoires in COVID-19. The CDR3 sequence is 13 residues long. The V gene end was trimmed by 3 bases and the J gene end by 7 bases; junction bases not matched to a gene: 5. Germline-derived CDR1 and CDR2 are SGHRS and YFSETQ. This table comes from immunoSEQ multiplex PCR, and its TCRdb copy is limited to in-frame clones, with some not included. The data contain 55,000 to 85,000 clones, about 90% of them singletons. This receptor was obtained from a human donor in a cohort sampled during active COVID-19. The rearrangement links TRBV5-1 to TRBJ1-1; 8 nucleotides line up with TRBD1. Specimen: peripheral blood. CDR3 loop: CASSYDRGGEAFF. Written as DNA, the CDR3 is TGCGCCAGCAGCTACGACAGGGGTGGTGAAGCTTTCTTT.